This TCR beta chain was sequenced for a study of a mutant IDH1 vaccine in newly diagnosed glioma. At the level of the study: The treated group averaged approximately 42 years old and was about 60% male, approximately 38% female. Patients were pretreated with radiotherapy, temozolomide, or both, mostly both. General study findings and limits: Shifts in the top peripheral T cell clonotypes seemed unrelated to pseudoprogression. There were vaccine-induced immune responses in around 93% of the patients.

Time point specified: week 23, last vaccination. With topical imiquimod, each dose of the vaccine consisted of 300 ug of mutant IDH1 20-mer peptide. Note on this clone: What it binds is unknown.

Profiled with immunoSEQ multiplex PCR; TCRdb holds only in-frame clones, not every one. Here the sample spans about 20,000 clones, approximately 78% being singletons. Sequencing was performed on PBMCs, taken from a glioma patient whose treatment included an IDH1 peptide vaccine. The receptor was isolated from a man aged 30 to 39 with glioma.

Here the CDR3 reads CASSYFEVTDTQYF. CDR3 DNA sequence: TGTGCCAGCAGTTACTTTGAAGTCACAGATACGCAGTATTTT. V usage is TRBV6-6 and J usage is TRBJ2-3; D uncertain. Germline V gives CDR1 MNHNY, CDR2 SVGAGI (reference sequence). The CDR3 is 14 residues long. Trimming took 1 base from V and 2 from J, leaving 7 bases between them.